This TCR beta chain was identified in a study of blood T cell repertoires in COVID-19. Study context: Italy, Spain and the United States were the sources of the convalescent and acute COVID-19 samples. PBMCs, B-cell-depleted T cells, or T cells were the source of the cDNA or gDNA that made up the material.

This clone was observed once. Germline trimming cut 7 bases from V and 0 bases from J; bases unmatched to any gene: 4. The CDR3 spans 13 residues. In germline, CDR1 is SQVTM, CDR2 ANQGSEA. As processed by the authors: Using reference gene primer amplification, nucleated cell counts were estimated. Data came from immunoSEQ multiplex PCR; TCRdb stores just in-frame clones and leaves some out. V and J calls and clone size are those listed in that table; D and trimming were worked out from the DNA. The sample shows tens of thousands of clones, roughly 87% of them seen only once. The V and J genes are TRBV29-1 and TRBJ1-1; TRBD1 matches at 8 bases. The specimen was peripheral blood. This sequence originates from a woman older than 75 with acute or convalescent COVID-19. The CDR3, as DNA: TGCAGCGGAGACAGGGGAATGAACACTGAAGCTTTCTTT. Translated: CSGDRGMNTEAFF.